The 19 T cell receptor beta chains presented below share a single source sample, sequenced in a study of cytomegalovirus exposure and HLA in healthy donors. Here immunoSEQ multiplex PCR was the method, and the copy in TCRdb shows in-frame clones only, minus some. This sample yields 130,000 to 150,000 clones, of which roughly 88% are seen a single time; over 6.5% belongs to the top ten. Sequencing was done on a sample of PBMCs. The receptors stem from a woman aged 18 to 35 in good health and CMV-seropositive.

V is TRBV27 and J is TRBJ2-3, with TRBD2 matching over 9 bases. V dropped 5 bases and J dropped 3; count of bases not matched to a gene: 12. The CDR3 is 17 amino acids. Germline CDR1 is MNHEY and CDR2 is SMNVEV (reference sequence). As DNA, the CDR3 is TGTGCCAGCAGTCCATTCGCGGGGGGGCCACCAACAGATACGCAGTATTTT. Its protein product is CASSPFAGGPPTDTQYF.

The DNA for the CDR3 is TGTGCCAGCAGCTCTCAGGGGATTCCGAACACTGAAGCTTTCTTT. It yields the protein CASSSQGIPNTEAFF. The V gene is TRBV5-4, the J gene TRBJ1-1, with D perhaps TRBD1 (6 bases). Per the germline V gene, CDR1 is SGHNT and CDR2 is YYREEE (reference sequence). Between the trimmed V and J ends, which lost 3 bases and 1 base, there was a span of 13 bases. This CDR3 has 15 amino acids. Complete variable domain (other parts from reference TRBV5-4 and TRBJ1-1): ETGVTQSPTHLIKTRGQQVTLRCSSQSGHNTVSWYQQALGQGPQFIFQYYREEENGRGNFPPRFSGLQFPNYSSELNVNALELDDSALYLCASSSQGIPNTEAFFGQGTRLTVV.

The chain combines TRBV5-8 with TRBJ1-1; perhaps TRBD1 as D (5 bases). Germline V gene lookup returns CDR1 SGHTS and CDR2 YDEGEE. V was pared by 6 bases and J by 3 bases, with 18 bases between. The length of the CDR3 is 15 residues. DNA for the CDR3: TGTGCCAGCAACCGGAAGGGGCTTCGGTACACTGAAGCTTTCTTT. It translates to CASNRKGLRYTEAFF.

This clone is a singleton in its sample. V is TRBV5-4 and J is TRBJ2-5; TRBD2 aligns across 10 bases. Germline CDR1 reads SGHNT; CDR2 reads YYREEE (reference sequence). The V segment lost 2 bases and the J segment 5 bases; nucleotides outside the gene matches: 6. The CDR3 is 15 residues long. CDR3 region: CASSFLAGDWETQYF. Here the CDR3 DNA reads TGTGCCAGCAGCTTCCTAGCGGGGGATTGGGAGACCCAGTACTTC. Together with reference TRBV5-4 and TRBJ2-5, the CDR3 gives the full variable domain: ETGVTQSPTHLIKTRGQQVTLRCSSQSGHNTVSWYQQALGQGPQFIFQYYREEENGRGNFPPRFSGLQFPNYSSELNVNALELDDSALYLCASSFLAGDWETQYFGPGTRLLVL.

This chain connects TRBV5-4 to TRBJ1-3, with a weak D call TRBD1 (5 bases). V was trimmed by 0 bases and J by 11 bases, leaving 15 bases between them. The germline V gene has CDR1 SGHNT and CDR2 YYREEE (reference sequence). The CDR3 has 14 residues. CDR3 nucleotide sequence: TGTGCCAGCAGCTTGGCCGGGGGAGGGTTCCCCATATATTTT. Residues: CASSLAGGGFPIYF.

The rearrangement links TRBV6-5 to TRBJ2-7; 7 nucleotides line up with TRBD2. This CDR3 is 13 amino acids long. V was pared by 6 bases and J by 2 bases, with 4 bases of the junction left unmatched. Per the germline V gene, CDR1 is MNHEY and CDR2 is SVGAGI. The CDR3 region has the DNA TGTGCCAGCAGATCTAGCGGCACCTACGAGCAGTACTTC. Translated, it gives CASRSSGTYEQYF.

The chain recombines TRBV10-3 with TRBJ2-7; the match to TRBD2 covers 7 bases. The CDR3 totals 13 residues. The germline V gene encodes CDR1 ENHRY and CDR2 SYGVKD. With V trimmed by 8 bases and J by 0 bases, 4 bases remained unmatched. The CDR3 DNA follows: TGTGCCATCGCTGGGGGGGACTCCTACGAGCAGTACTTC. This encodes CAIAGGDSYEQYF.

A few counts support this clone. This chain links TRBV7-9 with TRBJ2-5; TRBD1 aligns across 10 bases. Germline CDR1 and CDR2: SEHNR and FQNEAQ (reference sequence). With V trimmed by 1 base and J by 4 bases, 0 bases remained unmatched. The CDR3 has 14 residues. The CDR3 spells CASSLGTGGETQYF. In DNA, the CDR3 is TGTGCCAGCAGCTTAGGGACAGGGGGAGAGACCCAGTACTTC.

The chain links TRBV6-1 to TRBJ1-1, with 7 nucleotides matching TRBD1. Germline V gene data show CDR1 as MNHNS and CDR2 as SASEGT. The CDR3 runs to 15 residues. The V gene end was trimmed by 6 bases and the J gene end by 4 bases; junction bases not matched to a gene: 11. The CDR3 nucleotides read TGTGCCAGCAGCCCAACAAAGACAGGGCCCACTGAAGCTTTCTTT. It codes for CASSPTKTGPTEAFF.

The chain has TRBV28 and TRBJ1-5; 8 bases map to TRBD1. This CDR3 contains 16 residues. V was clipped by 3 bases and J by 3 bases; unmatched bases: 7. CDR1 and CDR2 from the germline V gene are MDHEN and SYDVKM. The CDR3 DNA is TGTGCCAGCAGTTTCCGAGAGGGACAGGCCAATCAGCCCCAGCATTTT. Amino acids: CASSFREGQANQPQHF.

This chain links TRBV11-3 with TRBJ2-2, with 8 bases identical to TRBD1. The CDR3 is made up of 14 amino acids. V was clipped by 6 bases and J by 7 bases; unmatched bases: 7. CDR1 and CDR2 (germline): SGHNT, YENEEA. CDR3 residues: CASSTQGDGGELFF. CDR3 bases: TGTGCCAGCAGTACACAGGGGGATGGCGGGGAGCTGTTTTTT.

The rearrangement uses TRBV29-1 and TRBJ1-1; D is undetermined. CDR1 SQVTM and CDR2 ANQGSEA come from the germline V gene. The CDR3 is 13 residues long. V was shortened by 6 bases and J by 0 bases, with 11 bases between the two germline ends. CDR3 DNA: TGCAGCGTGCATGAGGAGATGAACACTGAAGCTTTCTTT. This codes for CSVHEEMNTEAFF.

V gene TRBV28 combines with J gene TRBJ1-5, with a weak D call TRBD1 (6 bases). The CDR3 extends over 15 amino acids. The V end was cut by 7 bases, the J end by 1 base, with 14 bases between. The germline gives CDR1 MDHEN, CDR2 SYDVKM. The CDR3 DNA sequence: TGTGCCAGCACCGACACAGGGAGCAGCAATCAGCCCCAGCATTTT. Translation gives CASTDTGSSNQPQHF. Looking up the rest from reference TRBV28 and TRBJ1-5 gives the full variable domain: DVKVTQSSRYLVKRTGEKVFLECVQDMDHENMFWYRQDPGLGLRLIYFSYDVKMKEKGDIPEGYSVSREKKERFSLILESASTNQTSMYLCASTDTGSSNQPQHFGDGTRLSIL.

In DNA, the CDR3 is TGCGCCAGCAGCCTCCTTAACACCGGGGAGCTGTTTTTT. Translated: CASSLLNTGELFF. The gene calls are TRBV4-1 and TRBJ2-2; D uncertain. The CDR3 is 13 amino acids. Germline lookup yields CDR1 MGHRA and CDR2 YSYEKL. V was cut by 4 bases and J by 2 bases, with 5 bases left in between.

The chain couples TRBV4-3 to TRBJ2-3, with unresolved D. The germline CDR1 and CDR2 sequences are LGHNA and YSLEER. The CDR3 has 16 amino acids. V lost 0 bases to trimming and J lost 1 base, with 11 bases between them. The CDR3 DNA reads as TGCGCCAGCAGCCAAGATTTTGGGCAGGGCACAGATACGCAGTATTTT. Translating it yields CASSQDFGQGTDTQYF.

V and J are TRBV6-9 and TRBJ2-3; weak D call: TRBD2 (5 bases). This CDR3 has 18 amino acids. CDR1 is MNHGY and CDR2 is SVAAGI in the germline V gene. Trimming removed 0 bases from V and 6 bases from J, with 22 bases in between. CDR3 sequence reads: CASSYSIGFGPGRDTQYF. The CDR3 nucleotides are TGTGCCAGCAGTTATTCGATCGGTTTTGGCCCGGGAAGGGATACGCAGTATTTT.

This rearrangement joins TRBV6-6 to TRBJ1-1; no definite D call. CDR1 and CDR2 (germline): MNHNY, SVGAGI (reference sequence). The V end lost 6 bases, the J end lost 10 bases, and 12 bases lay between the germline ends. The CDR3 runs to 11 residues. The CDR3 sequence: CASSPKSVAFF. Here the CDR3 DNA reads TGTGCCAGCAGCCCAAAGTCGGTAGCTTTCTTT.

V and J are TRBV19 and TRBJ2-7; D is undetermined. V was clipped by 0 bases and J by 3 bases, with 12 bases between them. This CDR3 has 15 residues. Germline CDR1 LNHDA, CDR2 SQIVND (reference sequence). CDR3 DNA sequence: TGTGCCAGTAGTATAGATTTCGGTCGATACTACGAGCAGTACTTC. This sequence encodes CASSIDFGRYYEQYF.

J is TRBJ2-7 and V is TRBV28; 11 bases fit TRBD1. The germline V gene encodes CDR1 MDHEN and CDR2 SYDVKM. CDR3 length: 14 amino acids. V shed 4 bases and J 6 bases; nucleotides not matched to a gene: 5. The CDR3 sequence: CASSSGQGAREQYF. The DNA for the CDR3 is TGTGCCAGCAGTTCCGGACAGGGGGCGCGCGAGCAGTACTTC. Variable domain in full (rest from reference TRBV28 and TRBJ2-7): DVKVTQSSRYLVKRTGEKVFLECVQDMDHENMFWYRQDPGLGLRLIYFSYDVKMKEKGDIPEGYSVSREKKERFSLILESASTNQTSMYLCASSSGQGAREQYFGPGTRLTVT.